This T cell receptor beta chain was sequenced for a study of T cells in women clearing cervical HPV infection (dated by TCRdb to 2016 to 2019). Concerning the study at large: The cases were 25 to 30 women with histologically confirmed HPV16-related CIN3 or worse, and 2 of those women had invasive cancers. The controls were 25 or so women whose single incident HPV16 infection cleared within 12 months with no development of precancer or cancer. Blood from cases was collected at the visit at which the lesion was first identified, whereas blood from controls was collected once infection was no longer detected. Among cases, blood sampling occurred a median of around 160 days after lesion detection, with an interquartile range of about 90 to 200 days. HLA typing was available for only a few women, so HLA type could not be excluded as a confounder. This exploratory proof-of-principle case-control study, nested within the Guanacaste HPV Natural History Study in Costa Rica, compared TCR repertoires among women with different cervical HPV16 outcomes. Cases and controls were matched on age within five years and on year of sample collection. Cases had a median age of almost 35 years compared with just over 37 for controls, and baseline characteristics showed no significant differences between the groups. The parent cohort enrolled 9,800 or so women aged 18 or older in Guanacaste, Costa Rica, during about 1992 to 1994 and followed them for approximately 7 years. Five blinded duplicates per group were added as quality controls, giving some 60 samples: some 50 participants and roughly 10 replicates. Overall study results and their limits: Random forest classifiers that combined richness and V gene abundances separated cases from controls with an estimated AUC of less than 0.85. Whether associations preceded infection or resulted from infection could not be shown with the cross-sectional design, and effector/memory subsets and HPV-specific T cells were not isolated. Because the number of T cells per sample was unknown, the richness differences could reflect varying T-cell content rather than repertoire biology. TCR repertoire richness was significantly higher in CIN3+ cases than in controls across sequencing depths, while evenness did not differ. Lower TRBV6-7 relative abundance was observed in cases than in controls (roughly 0.11% versus 0.16%; Bonferroni P = 0.0008).

TCR beta CDR3 regions were amplified by multiplex PCR using the immunoSEQ assay from an average of roughly 1,100 ng genomic DNA per sample. To correct primer bias, the assay used a complete synthetic TCR repertoire to set an amplification baseline. The amplicons were sequenced on the Illumina platform. The authors processed their data as follows. Sequences were error-corrected by clustering with frequency ratios and a modified nearest-neighbor algorithm, then analyzed in the immunoSEQ Analyzer with IMGT gene definitions. At each rarefaction depth, TCR richness and evenness were averaged across 20 rarefaction repeats, and samples with fewer sequences than that depth were excluded. Wilcoxon rank sum tests with FDR correction were used to compare relative abundances of V, D and J genes between the groups. Blinded duplicates gave an intraclass correlation of roughly 95% for TCR richness and an average of around 83% across about 65 gene segments. TCRdb obtained this table from immuneACCESS and retained in-frame rearrangements with V and J assigned. These tables miss some clones; where compared with another copy, unresolved V genes account for less than half of the shortfall, and the remainder is unexplained. V, J and clone size are those of that table, while D and trimming were read from the DNA. The table of this sample itemizes more than 20,000 clones. The ten largest account for 6.5% to 8.5% of the sample.

About this clone itself: The target of this receptor is not known. The read finishes 3 residues shy of the CDR3 end, and the germline J gene is used to complete it.

The CDR3, cysteine through phenylalanine, is 17 amino acids long. The CDR3 was read in part: 42 bases, with the frame set at base 1. For CDR1 and CDR2, the germline V gene lists SNHLY and FYNNEI. Every participant had a single incident cervical HPV16 infection, and women with prevalent HPV16 infections were excluded. Cervical HPV DNA was detected with MY09/MY11 PCR, and genotyping was done with dot-blot hybridization. Approximately 15 mL of heparinized blood were centrifuged, and the buffy coat was split into aliquots, frozen at -30 degrees C, and then kept at -80 degrees C. Genomic DNA was extracted from buffy coat specimens using QIAGEN kits.

The receptor comes from a woman aged 18 to 75 with a cervical HPV16 infection that either progressed to CIN3+ or cleared (not recorded which). The sequenced material came from blood buffy coat. This receptor chain uses TRBV2 and TRBJ1-4; TRBD1 lines up with 7 middle nucleotides. The CDR3 region reads CASSSLTGSSYNSPLFF. The CDR3 DNA, read in part, is TGTGCCAGCAGTTCGCTGACAGGGAGCTCCTATAATTCACCA.